Shown below are 26 T cell receptor beta chains from a single sample sequenced in a study of blood T cells in healthy people across ages. Next came a second PCR, run for 7 to 11 cycles, which used a sample-barcoded 5' primer along with a J-beta primer mix. TCRdb passed the 5' RACE reads through MiXCR, listing each CDR3 protein once. The repertoire consists of hundreds of thousands of distinct CDR3 sequences, with 25% to 35% occurring once and the leading ten covering 17%. The sequencing input was blood. These receptor sequences come from a woman of 80 years or more in good health.

As to this clonotype: Compared with germline, one end of the junction differs, possibly owing to a read error. V and J are TRBV18 and TRBJ1-2; D is perhaps TRBD1 (5 bases). The CDR3 loop spans 15 amino acids. Germline lookup yields CDR1 KGHSH and CDR2 LQKENI. For the CDR3, the DNA is TGTGTCAGCTCACTCGGGGCAGTTACTAACTATGGCTACACCTTC. It yields the protein CVSSLGAVTNYGYTF.

This clonotype has a count of ten or more. Written as DNA, the CDR3 is TGTGCCAGCAAACAAGGACTATGGCGGGGAGAAGAGACCCAGTACTTC. Translation gives CASKQGLWRGEETQYF. The J gene is TRBJ2-5, the V gene TRBV3-1, with D possibly matching TRBD2 (6 bases). CDR1 LGHDT and CDR2 YNNKEL come from the germline V gene (reference sequence). CDR3 size: 16 residues. Trimming stripped 7 bases from V and 3 bases from J, with 21 bases between.

On this clonotype: This may be a read error, as it is one base from a much larger clone. The gene calls are TRBV10-3 and TRBJ2-1; D remains ambiguous. With 5 bases removed from V and 5 bases from J, the gap between germline ends came to 22 bases. CDR3 length equals 17 residues. Germline CDR1 and CDR2: ENHRY and SYGVKD. In DNA, the CDR3 is TGTGCCATCAGTAGAAATACTGTCCCCAAGAACCACAATGAGCAGTTCTTC. Translating gives CAISRNTVPKNHNEQFF.

The genes are TRBV2 and TRBJ2-3; no clear D. V was trimmed by 4 bases and J by 1 base, leaving 12 bases between them. The CDR3 runs to 15 residues. Germline CDR1 reads SNHLY; CDR2 reads FYNNEI. CDR3 DNA sequence: TGTGCCAGCAGTGTTTATCTTTCTGGCACAGATACGCAGTATTTT. Its translation: CASSVYLSGTDTQYF.

This clonotype was seen more than once but under ten times. The chain links TRBV2 to TRBJ1-4; D not resolved. The CDR3 is 13 residues long. The germline V gene encodes CDR1 SNHLY and CDR2 FYNNEI. V was clipped by 4 bases and J by 8 bases, with 11 bases between them. The CDR3 region has the DNA TGTGCCAGCAGTGTGGCAGTACAAGAAAAACTGTTTTTT. This translates into CASSVAVQEKLFF.

The table lists this clonotype with a few counts. The chain carries TRBV25-1 and TRBJ1-6; D is uncertain. From germline, CDR1 is MGHDK and CDR2 SYGVNS. The CDR3 spans 15 residues. V dropped 5 bases and J dropped 2 bases, with 10 bases sitting between them. Written as DNA, the CDR3 is TGTGCCAGCAGTAGACAAGATCCCTATAATTCACCCCTCCACTTT. The encoded protein is CASSRQDPYNSPLHF.

About this clonotype itself: This is likely a read error, given that the CDR3 carries no conserved phenylalanine or tryptophan at its end. The chain uses TRBV5-1 and TRBJ2-5, with no clear D. Germline V gene lookup returns CDR1 SGHRS and CDR2 YFSETQ. This CDR3 contains 15 residues. The CDR3 region is CAGSVDLPWGETQYN. Here the CDR3 DNA reads TGCGCCGGCAGCGTGGATCTGCCGTGGGGAGAGACCCAGTACAAC.

This clonotype was recorded many times. The rearrangement links TRBV7-2 to TRBJ2-5; 7 bases map to TRBD2. V trimming: 2 bases; J trimming: 5 bases; junction bases outside the gene matches: 5. Germline V CDR1 and CDR2: SGHTA, FQGNSA. The CDR3 is 14 amino acids. The CDR3: CASSLPAGRETQYF. The CDR3 coding sequence is TGTGCCAGCAGCTTACCAGCGGGGCGGGAGACCCAGTACTTC.

This clonotype was seen more than once but under ten times. This rearrangement joins TRBV20-1 to TRBJ2-5, with TRBD2 matching over 12 bases. Trimming removed 0 bases from V and 11 bases from J; junction bases left unmatched: 13. The CDR3 consists of 16 residues. CDR1 is DFQATT and CDR2 is SNEGSKA in the germline V gene (reference sequence). This CDR3 is CSARDLGLAGYNEQYF. The CDR3 DNA follows: TGCAGTGCTAGAGATCTTGGACTAGCGGGGTACAATGAGCAGTACTTC.

Ten or more counts support this clonotype. V gene TRBV5-1 combines with J gene TRBJ2-1, with TRBD2 matching 7 bases. CDR1 is SGHRS and CDR2 is YFSETQ in the germline V gene. The CDR3 has 14 residues. V shed 4 bases, J shed 3 bases, and the junction held 4 bases outside the gene matches. The CDR3 coding sequence is TGCGCCAGCAGCGCCGGACTAGACTACAATGAGCAGTTCTTC. Amino acid sequence: CASSAGLDYNEQFF.

The chain joins TRBV9 to TRBJ1-1; no firm D call. Germline CDR1 and CDR2: SGDLS and YYNGEE. CDR3 size: 13 residues. Trimming took off 2 bases at V and 4 bases at J, with 9 bases between the two ends. In nucleotides, the CDR3 is TGTGCCAGCAGCGTTGCGGTTCCCACTGAAGCTTTCTTT. It codes for CASSVAVPTEAFF.

The table lists this clonotype with many counts. This chain links TRBV12-3 or TRBV12-4 with TRBJ1-2; D call uncertain. The CDR3 loop spans 14 amino acids. Trimming left V 7 bases short and J 4 bases short, with 16 bases between. As DNA, the CDR3 is TGTGCCAGCACCCGCGAGGGTCTGGCCTATGGCTACACCTTC. It codes for CASTREGLAYGYTF.

This clonotype was seen at least ten times. CDR3 nucleotide sequence: TGTGCCAGCAGCTTACCGGGACAGGGGATCCAAGAGACCCAGTACTTC. Translating gives CASSLPGQGIQETQYF. The V and J genes are TRBV7-2 and TRBJ2-5; 10 nucleotides agree with TRBD1. The J segment lost 1 base and the V segment lost 2 bases, leaving 4 bases of the junction unmatched. The CDR3 extends over 16 amino acids. From germline, CDR1 is SGHTA and CDR2 FQGNSA.

This clonotype occurred many times. The V gene is TRBV7-9, the J gene TRBJ2-7; perhaps TRBD1 as D (5 bases). From germline, CDR1 is SEHNR and CDR2 FQNEAQ (reference sequence). This CDR3 is built from 14 residues. The germline V and J ends were trimmed by 5 bases and 0 bases, with 11 bases remaining between them. Here the CDR3 reads CASSKTGSSYEQYF. CDR3 coding DNA: TGTGCCAGCAGCAAAACAGGTAGCTCCTACGAGCAGTACTTC.

V and J are TRBV6-5 and TRBJ1-1; 10 bases fit TRBD1. Germline values: CDR1 MNHEY, CDR2 SVGAGI. CDR3 size: 14 residues. Losses at the gene ends were 2 bases for V and 14 bases for J; bases not matched to a gene: 11. CDR3 DNA sequence: TGTGCCAGCAGTTACCGTTTCGGACAGGGGGATTACTTCTTT. Translating it yields CASSYRFGQGDYFF.

V and J are TRBV7-8 and TRBJ2-7; D is unresolved. Germline V lookup: CDR1 SGHVS, CDR2 FQNEAQ. The V and J ends lost 5 bases and 3 bases respectively, with 14 bases between them. The CDR3 has 14 residues. In DNA, the CDR3 is TGTGCCAGCAGCGGAAAGGGTACAGACTACGAGCAGTACTTC. Translated: CASSGKGTDYEQYF.

This clonotype was seen only a few times. At one end the junction does not follow the germline gene, possibly because of a read error. The CDR3: CASAPGSMPSPRHF. CDR3 DNA: TGTGCCAGCGCCCCGGGGAGCATGCCGTCACCCCGCCACTTT. V gene TRBV7-2 combines with J gene TRBJ1-6; no firm D call. The CDR3 length is 14 residues. CDR1 and CDR2 (germline): SGHTA, FQGNSA.

The chain has TRBV11-1 and TRBJ1-5; D is ambiguous. Germline values: CDR1 SGHAT, CDR2 FQDESV (reference sequence). This CDR3 comprises 14 residues. The ends were cut back, 5 bases at V and 3 bases at J, with 11 bases in the middle. The CDR3 loop is CASSQAGNNQPQHF. As DNA, the CDR3 is TGTGCCAGCAGCCAGGCGGGCAACAATCAGCCCCAGCATTTT.

This clonotype was seen ten or more times. V gene TRBV6-2 or TRBV6-3 combines with J gene TRBJ2-1; 13 nucleotides line up with TRBD2. There are 15 residues in the CDR3. Per the germline V gene, CDR1 is MNHEY and CDR2 is SVGEGT. V shed 6 bases, J shed 7 bases, and the junction held 6 bases outside the gene matches. CDR3 nucleotides: TGTGCCAGCAGCCGACCGGGACTAGCGGGGAATGAGCAGTTCTTC. The encoded protein is CASSRPGLAGNEQFF.

This clonotype came up a few times. The gene calls are TRBV20-1 and TRBJ1-2; D ambiguous. Deletions cut 4 bases from V and 8 bases from J, with 20 bases between. The CDR3 consists of 14 residues. Germline CDR1 DFQATT, CDR2 SNEGSKA (reference sequence). The CDR3 coding sequence is TGCAGTGCTACAAACCCGACACTTGCGGGAGGCTACACCTTC. The encoded protein is CSATNPTLAGGYTF.

A remark on this clonotype: A much larger clone differs by one base, so this may be a read error. The V and J genes are TRBV5-1 and TRBJ2-5, with TRBD2 matching 8 bases. The CDR3 covers 14 residues. Germline lookup yields CDR1 SGHRS and CDR2 YFSETQ. V lost 1 base to trimming and J lost 11 bases; unmatched junction nucleotides: 10. CDR3 nucleotide sequence: TGCGCCAGCAGCTTGCCTAGCGGGTCAGGGGAGCAGTACTTC. Its protein is CASSLPSGSGEQYF.

V is TRBV5-1 and J is TRBJ2-6; 7 bases fit TRBD1. With 3 bases clipped from V and 0 bases from J, the junction kept 6 bases outside the gene matches. The CDR3 runs to 17 residues. CDR1 is SGHRS and CDR2 is YFSETQ in the germline V gene. The DNA for the CDR3 is TGCGCCAGCAGCTCAGGGACAGCAAACTCTGGGGCCAACGTCCTGACTTTC. Residues: CASSSGTANSGANVLTF.

This sequence joins TRBV2 and TRBJ2-5; D may match TRBD1 or TRBD2 (5 bases each). CDR3 size: 12 residues. Germline V gene sequence: CDR1 SNHLY, CDR2 FYNNEI. The ends were cut back, 8 bases at V and 11 bases at J, with 18 bases in the middle. The CDR3 DNA sequence: TGTGCCAGCGGCACTAGAGGGGCTGAGCAGTACTTC. Protein: CASGTRGAEQYF. Together with reference TRBV2 and TRBJ2-5, the CDR3 gives the full variable domain: EPEVTQTPSHQVTQMGQEVILRCVPISNHLYFYWYRQILGQKVEFLVSFYNNEISEKSEIFDDQFSVERPDGSNFTLKIRSTKLEDSAMYFCASGTRGAEQYFGPGTRLLVL.

The genes are TRBV5-4 and TRBJ2-2; D may be TRBD1 (6 bases). The CDR3 has 16 amino acids. The germline CDR1 and CDR2 sequences are SGHNT and YYREEE (reference sequence). Trimming left V 3 bases short and J 1 base short, with 13 bases between. The chain's CDR3 is CASSSGQLLNTGELFF. In nucleotides, the CDR3 is TGTGCCAGCAGCTCAGGACAGCTACTGAACACCGGGGAGCTGTTTTTT.

The J gene is TRBJ1-5, the V gene TRBV2, with 7 bases matching TRBD1. The CDR3 totals 13 residues. Trimming at V came to 7 bases and at J to 2 bases, leaving 2 bases not matched to a gene. CDR1 and CDR2 (germline): SNHLY, FYNNEI. CDR3 region: CASTGTGNQPQHF. The CDR3, as DNA: TGTGCCAGCACCGGGACAGGCAATCAGCCCCAGCATTTT.

V is TRBV7-9 and J is TRBJ2-7; tentatively, D is TRBD1 (7 bases). Germline-derived CDR1 and CDR2 are SEHNR and FQNEAQ (reference sequence). CDR3 length equals 14 residues. Trimming shortened V by 5 bases and J by 2 bases, and 13 bases separated the two germline ends. The CDR3 is CASSQPGGPYEQYF. The CDR3, as DNA: TGTGCCAGCAGCCAGCCAGGGGGGCCCTACGAGCAGTACTTC.